Listed below are T cell receptor beta chains from one sample, sequenced in a study of cytomegalovirus exposure and HLA in healthy donors. Repertoires were generated with immunoSEQ multiplex PCR, while TCRdb's copy carries only in-frame clones and drops some. The profile shows more than 95,000 clones, about 73% of them singletons. The source material was PBMCs. These TCRs come from a woman aged 45-65 years in good health and CMV-seropositive. Both conserved end residues are part of each CDR3. A D gene is named only where the DNA matches it firmly. Size is omitted from some rows. Given values are once, few, many or a class for expanded clones.

TRBJ1-2 TRBV5-1 TRBD1 . CASSGTGASPFDVYF TGCGCCAGCAGTGGTACAGGGGCCTCCCCCTTCGATGTTTACTTC
TRBJ2-1 TRBV5-6 . few CASSFVGRRHNEQFF TGTGCCAGCAGCTTTGTGGGCCGAAGACACAATGAGCAGTTCTTC
TRBJ2-7 TRBV5-4 TRBD1 . CASSLAPGQGNYEQYF TGTGCCAGCAGCTTGGCCCCGGGACAGGGGAACTACGAGCAGTACTTC
TRBJ1-3 TRBV4-2 . . CASSQDPAGTSGNTIYF TGTGCCAGCAGCCAAGATCCGGCAGGTACCTCTGGAAACACCATATATTTT
TRBJ2-2 TRBV5-1 . . CASSGPTGDTGELFF TGCGCCAGCAGCGGGCCGACAGGAGACACCGGGGAGCTGTTTTTT
TRBJ2-1 TRBV2 . . CASSKQGIAYNEQFF TGTGCCAGCAGTAAACAGGGCATCGCCTACAATGAGCAGTTCTTC
TRBJ2-5 TRBV5-4 TRBD1 many CASSFQGEPPGTQYF TGTGCCAGCAGTTTTCAGGGGGAACCTCCGGGGACCCAGTACTTC
TRBJ1-2 TRBV30 . . CAWTHQHINYGYTF TGTGCCTGGACCCATCAACATATTAACTATGGCTACACCTTC
TRBJ1-4 TRBV5-6 TRBD1 . CASSPGQVGEKLFF TGTGCCAGCAGCCCGGGACAGGTCGGAGAAAAACTGTTTTTT
TRBJ1-2 TRBV5-4 TRBD1 . CASSQKLDRGQDGYTF TGTGCCAGCAGCCAAAAACTGGACAGGGGGCAAGATGGCTACACCTTC
TRBJ1-6 TRBV7-9 TRBD1 . CASSQPGQTSAPLHF TGTGCCAGCAGCCAACCGGGACAGACGTCAGCACCCCTCCACTTT
TRBJ1-2 TRBV7-2 TRBD1 . CASSLAAGRLRQGDIYGYTF TGTGCCAGCAGCTTAGCGGCTGGGAGACTTAGACAGGGAGATATCTATGGCTACACCTTC
TRBJ2-2 TRBV19 TRBD1 . CASKGQGDTGELFF TGTGCCAGTAAAGGACAGGGAGATACCGGGGAGCTGTTTTTT
TRBJ2-1 TRBV2 . few CASSETRPQFF TGTGCCAGCAGTGAGACACGTCCGCAGTTCTTC
TRBJ1-3 TRBV7-9 . . CASSLSAIGGNTIYF TGTGCCAGCAGCTTAAGCGCCATTGGGGGAAACACCATATATTTT
TRBJ2-6 TRBV18 . . CASSPGSGANVLTF TGTGCCAGCTCACCCGGCTCTGGGGCCAACGTCCTGACTTTC
TRBJ1-2 TRBV21-1 . few CASSTWDSPIKPYGYTF TGTGCCAGCAGCACCTGGGACAGCCCGATCAAACCCTATGGCTACACCTTC
TRBJ2-5 TRBV18 TRBD2 few CASSSGLGQQETQYF TGTGCCAGCTCATCGGGACTAGGGCAGCAAGAGACCCAGTACTTC
TRBJ2-1 TRBV4-2 TRBD2 few CASSQGQRGGGDEQFF TGTGCCAGCAGCCAAGGTCAACGGGGGGGCGGCGATGAGCAGTTCTTC
TRBJ2-3 TRBV28 TRBD1 . CASREGTGAFIGTQYF TGTGCCAGCAGGGAGGGGACAGGGGCCTTTATAGGTACGCAGTATTTT
TRBJ2-5 TRBV5-6 TRBD2 . CASSLMSSGGQETQYF TGTGCCAGCAGCTTGATGAGTAGCGGGGGCCAAGAGACCCAGTACTTC
TRBJ2-7 TRBV27 . . CASRPDRTYEQYF TGTGCCAGCAGACCTGACAGAACCTACGAGCAGTACTTC
TRBJ1-2 TRBV14 TRBD1 . CASRKTRNRGDGYTF TGTGCCAGCAGAAAAACCCGAAACAGGGGCGATGGCTACACCTTC
TRBJ1-1 TRBV7-8 . . CASSFRFRENEAFF TGTGCCAGCAGCTTCCGATTTAGGGAGAATGAAGCTTTCTTT
TRBJ2-2 TRBV7-6 . few CASSLEGQSGELFF TGTGCCAGCAGCTTAGAAGGACAGTCCGGGGAGCTGTTTTTT
TRBJ1-1 TRBV19 . . CASTQREEGRRAAFF TGTGCCAGTACCCAACGGGAAGAGGGCAGGAGGGCAGCTTTCTTT
TRBJ2-2 TRBV9 . . CASSVVRTGELFF TGTGCCAGCAGCGTAGTCAGGACCGGGGAGCTGTTTTTT
TRBJ2-7 TRBV6-5 . . CASRTSGMATYEQYF TGTGCCAGCAGAACCTCAGGGATGGCCACCTACGAGCAGTACTTC